The 14 T cell receptor beta chains presented below share a single source sample, sequenced in a study of blood T cell repertoires in COVID-19. Libraries were prepared by immunoSEQ multiplex PCR; TCRdb keeps only in-frame clonotypes and omits some of them. The sample gives around 100,000 clones, 91% of which show up once; around 4% is in the top ten. The sequencing input was peripheral blood. The receptors come from a man younger than 35 with acute or convalescent COVID-19.

The table lists this clone with a few counts. The chain recombines TRBV19 with TRBJ2-7; D gene unclear. CDR3 length equals 13 residues. The ends were cut back, 4 bases at V and 2 bases at J, with 9 bases in the middle. Germline loops: CDR1 LNHDA, CDR2 SQIVND (reference sequence). CDR3: CASSTGIAYEQYF. In DNA form, the CDR3 reads TGTGCCAGTAGTACGGGTATCGCCTACGAGCAGTACTTC.

The chain carries TRBV27 and TRBJ1-6; 8 bases match TRBD1. Germline V lookup: CDR1 MNHEY, CDR2 SMNVEV (reference sequence). This CDR3 contains 16 residues. J lost 2 bases, V lost 2 bases, and 2 bases had no gene match. CDR3 sequence: CASSLQGATYNSPLHF. The CDR3 DNA is TGTGCCAGCAGTTTACAGGGGGCAACCTATAATTCACCCCTCCACTTT.

This clone appeared once. The chain links TRBV29-1 to TRBJ1-6; D possibly corresponds to TRBD1 (6 bases). The V end lost 6 bases, the J end lost 3 bases, and 12 bases lay between the germline ends. This CDR3 contains 14 residues. The germline gives CDR1 SQVTM, CDR2 ANQGSEA. The CDR3 sequence is CSVSDSFYNSPLHF. The DNA of the CDR3 is TGCAGCGTATCGGACAGTTTCTATAATTCACCCCTCCACTTT.

The CDR3 sequence: CASSQGTGVSYTF. CDR3 sequence (DNA): TGTGCCAGCAGCCAGGGGACAGGGGTGAGCTACACCTTC. This sequence joins TRBV3-1 (or the pseudogene TRBV3-2) and TRBJ1-2; 10 positions match TRBD1. Germline CDR1 and CDR2: LGHDT and YNNKEL (reference sequence). V lost 3 bases to trimming and J lost 9 bases; unmatched junction nucleotides: 4. The CDR3 covers 13 residues.

This sequence joins TRBV18 and TRBJ1-4, with TRBD1 as a possible D gene (5 bases). The CDR3 sequence is 14 residues long. The germline V and J ends were trimmed by 0 bases and 5 bases, with 7 bases remaining between them. The V gene's germline CDR1 is KGHSH and CDR2 LQKENI. Here the CDR3 reads CASSPPPGNEKLFF. The CDR3 coding sequence is TGTGCCAGCTCACCACCGCCAGGGAATGAAAAACTGTTTTTT.

The gene calls are TRBV30 and TRBJ2-7; D may be TRBD1 (5 bases). Between the trimmed V and J ends, which lost 2 bases and 1 base, there was a span of 12 bases. Germline V gene sequence: CDR1 GTSNPN, CDR2 SVGIG (reference sequence). This CDR3 spans 14 amino acids. This CDR3 reads CAWSIGAHSYEQYF. DNA for the CDR3: TGTGCCTGGAGTATAGGGGCACATTCCTACGAGCAGTACTTC. The full variable domain, with the rest looked up from reference TRBV30 and TRBJ2-7, is SQTIHQWPATLVQPVGSPLSLECTVEGTSNPNLYWYRQAAGRGLQLLFYSVGIGQISSEVPQNLSASRPQDRQFILSSKKLLLSDSGFYLCAWSIGAHSYEQYFGPGTRLTVT.

The CDR3 sequence is CASSLGREGAQFF. The CDR3, as DNA: TGTGCCAGTAGCCTGGGGCGGGAGGGCGCGCAGTTCTTC. The chain uses TRBV19 and TRBJ2-1, with 9 bases matching TRBD2. With V trimmed by 6 bases and J by 12 bases, 9 bases remained unmatched. Per the germline V gene, CDR1 is LNHDA and CDR2 is SQIVND (reference sequence). The CDR3 runs 13 residues.

This chain joins TRBV18 and TRBJ2-1; possibly TRBD2 for D (6 bases). From germline, CDR1 is KGHSH and CDR2 LQKENI. CDR3 length: 16 residues. Trimming shortened V by 6 bases and J by 2 bases, and 17 bases separated the two germline ends. The CDR3 DNA is TGTGCCAGCTCTCCCCCGGGGGTAACCACCTACAATGAGCAGTTCTTC. Amino acids: CASSPPGVTTYNEQFF.

This chain links TRBV9 with TRBJ2-3, with TRBD2 identical over 10 bases. The CDR3 consists of 15 residues. Germline trimming cut 4 bases from V and 2 bases from J; bases unmatched to any gene: 4. From germline, CDR1 is SGDLS and CDR2 YYNGEE. The CDR3 coding sequence is TGTGCCAGCAGCTGGACTAGCGGAACCACAGATACGCAGTATTTT. Encoded protein: CASSWTSGTTDTQYF.

The chain uses TRBV3-1 (or the pseudogene TRBV3-2) and TRBJ1-1, with 10 nucleotides matching TRBD1. The CDR3 covers 13 residues. Germline V gene lookup returns CDR1 LGHDT and CDR2 YNNKEL (reference sequence). The J segment lost 6 bases and the V segment lost 10 bases, leaving 8 bases of the junction unmatched. CDR3 in DNA: TGTGCCACCCGAAGACAGGGGGCATCTGAAGCTTTCTTT. As protein: CATRRQGASEAFF.

This chain joins TRBV12-3 or TRBV12-4 and TRBJ1-1; D possibly corresponds to TRBD1 (5 bases). Trimming left V 2 bases short and J 4 bases short, with 8 bases between. The CDR3 extends over 13 amino acids. The CDR3 nucleotides are TGTGCCAGCAGTTTACGGGGGGGCACTGAAGCTTTCTTT. The encoded protein is CASSLRGGTEAFF.

The chain has TRBV6-4 and TRBJ2-1; TRBD2 matches 12 bases. This CDR3 is built from 16 residues. The V and J ends lost 2 bases and 4 bases, in that order; junction bases with no gene match: 3. Germline lookup yields CDR1 MRHNA and CDR2 SNTAGT. CDR3 DNA sequence: TGTGCCAGCAGTGACACTAGCGGGAGGCGATACAATGAGCAGTTCTTC. Encoded protein: CASSDTSGRRYNEQFF.

This sequence joins TRBV7-8 and TRBJ1-5, with 7 bases fitting TRBD1. This CDR3 has 17 amino acids. The ends lost 0 bases at V and 4 bases at J; junction bases unmatched: 9. Per germline, CDR1 SGHVS and CDR2 FQNEAQ. The CDR3 DNA reads TGTGCCAGCAGCTTAGCTTCCGCAGGGGGGATAAATCAGCCCCAGCATTTT. It encodes CASSLASAGGINQPQHF.

This clone was detected only once. The DNA of the CDR3 is TGTGCCAGCAGTGGACAGGGGAATGAAAAACTGTTTTTT. It translates to CASSGQGNEKLFF. The gene calls are TRBV2 and TRBJ1-4; 8 bases agree with TRBD1. CDR1 SNHLY and CDR2 FYNNEI come from the germline V gene. This CDR3 contains 13 residues. The J segment lost 5 bases and the V segment lost 4 bases, leaving 0 bases of the junction unmatched.